The rows below give T cell receptor beta chains drawn from one sample of a study of blood T cell repertoires in COVID-19. Repertoires were generated with immunoSEQ multiplex PCR, while TCRdb's copy carries only in-frame clones and drops some. The sample includes fewer than 200,000 clones, over 70% seen only once; the top ten take about 5.3%. The sequenced material came from PBMCs or T cells enriched from blood (not recorded which). These receptors all stem from a woman between 35 and 50 years old with acute COVID-19. CDR3s include the opening cysteine and the closing phenylalanine or tryptophan. A D gene is named only where the DNA matches it firmly. Size tells how often a clone was seen (once, few, many) or the class of an expanded clone, and some rows leave it out.

clone size	V gene	D gene	J gene	CDR3 protein	CDR3 DNA
-	TRBV30	TRBD1	TRBJ2-5	CAWRPGTELQETQYF	TGTGCCTGGCGCCCCGGGACAGAGCTCCAAGAGACCCAGTACTTC
-	TRBV28	-	TRBJ1-2	CASSLIGQKAYGYTF	TGTGCCAGCAGTTTAATCGGACAGAAAGCCTATGGCTACACCTTC
-	TRBV2	-	TRBJ2-4	CASSEAGGPSNIQYF	TGTGCCAGCAGTGAAGCCGGCGGGCCCTCGAACATTCAGTACTTC
-	TRBV3-1/TRBV3-2	-	TRBJ2-1	CASRKGSSGLTYNEQFF	TGTGCCAGCAGAAAGGGTAGTAGCGGATTGACCTACAATGAGCAGTTCTTC
-	TRBV7-9	-	TRBJ2-2	CASSSASVANTGELFF	TGTGCCAGCAGCTCCGCCTCGGTCGCGAACACCGGGGAGCTGTTTTTT
once	TRBV15	TRBD2	TRBJ2-1	CATSRGKSGRASANEQFF	TGTGCCACCAGCAGAGGCAAAAGCGGGAGGGCCTCGGCGAATGAGCAGTTCTTC
-	TRBV18	-	TRBJ1-4	CASSPTGVGEKLFF	TGTGCCAGCTCACCGACGGGTGTCGGTGAAAAACTGTTTTTT
-	TRBV12-3/TRBV12-4	-	TRBJ2-1	CASSPLTWEQFF	TGTGCCAGCAGCCCACTTACTTGGGAGCAGTTCTTC
few	TRBV2	TRBD1	TRBJ1-3	CASSESPGQGNTIYF	TGTGCCAGCAGTGAATCACCGGGACAGGGGAACACCATATATTTT
few	TRBV14	-	TRBJ2-3	CASSQEWGGTDTQYF	TGTGCCAGCAGCCAAGAGTGGGGGGGCACAGATACGCAGTATTTT
-	TRBV7-2	-	TRBJ2-6	CASSLVSTTGANVLTF	TGTGCCAGCAGCTTAGTATCTACCACTGGGGCCAACGTCCTGACTTTC
-	TRBV20-1	-	TRBJ1-2	CSARTSYGYTF	TGCAGTGCAAGGACATCCTATGGCTACACCTTC
-	TRBV4-1	-	TRBJ2-5	CASSLTGTVGVRVQETQYF	TGCGCCAGCAGCCTTACAGGGACCGTGGGGGTTCGGGTCCAAGAGACCCAGTACTTC
-	TRBV5-1	TRBD1	TRBJ1-2	CASSLRPTGDYGYTF	TGCGCCAGCAGCTTAAGACCGACAGGGGACTATGGCTACACCTTC
-	TRBV19	-	TRBJ1-2	CASRSPTGHYGYTF	TGTGCCAGTAGATCTCCGACAGGACACTATGGCTACACCTTC
-	TRBV28	TRBD1	TRBJ1-2	CASSLAGTGDYGYTF	TGTGCCAGCAGTTTGGCCGGGACAGGGGACTATGGCTACACCTTC
-	TRBV6-5	TRBD1	TRBJ1-2	CASSPRTGGIYGYTF	TGTGCCAGCAGCCCGCGGACAGGGGGAATCTATGGCTACACCTTC
-	TRBV5-6	TRBD2	TRBJ2-1	CASSPPPIAGDSYNEQFF	TGTGCCAGCAGCCCCCCCCCGATAGCGGGAGACTCCTACAATGAGCAGTTCTTC
-	TRBV6-5	TRBD2	TRBJ2-1	CASSSTSGRAYEQFF	TGTGCCAGCAGTTCGACTAGCGGGAGGGCCTATGAGCAGTTCTTC